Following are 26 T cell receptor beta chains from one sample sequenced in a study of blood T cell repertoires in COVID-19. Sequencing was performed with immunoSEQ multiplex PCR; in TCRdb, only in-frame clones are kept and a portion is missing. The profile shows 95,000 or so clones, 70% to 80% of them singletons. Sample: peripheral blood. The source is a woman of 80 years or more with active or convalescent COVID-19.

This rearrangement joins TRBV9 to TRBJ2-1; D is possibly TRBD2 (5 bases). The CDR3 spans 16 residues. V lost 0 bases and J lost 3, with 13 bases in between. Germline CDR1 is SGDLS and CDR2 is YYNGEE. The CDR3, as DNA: TGTGCCAGCAGCGTAGCTATGCGGGCACGCTACAATGAGCAGTTCTTC. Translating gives CASSVAMRARYNEQFF.

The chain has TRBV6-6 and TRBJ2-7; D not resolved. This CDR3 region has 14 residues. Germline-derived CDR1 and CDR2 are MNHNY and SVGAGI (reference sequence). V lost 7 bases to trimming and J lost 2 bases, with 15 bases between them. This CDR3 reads CASTERGFPYEQYF. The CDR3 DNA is TGTGCCAGCACCGAAAGAGGCTTTCCCTACGAGCAGTACTTC.

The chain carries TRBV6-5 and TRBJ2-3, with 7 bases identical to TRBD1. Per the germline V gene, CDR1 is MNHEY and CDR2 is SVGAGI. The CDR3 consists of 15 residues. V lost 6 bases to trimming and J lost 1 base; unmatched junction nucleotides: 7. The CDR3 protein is CASSTDRVRTDTQYF. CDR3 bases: TGTGCCAGCAGCACTGACAGGGTTCGCACAGATACGCAGTATTTT.

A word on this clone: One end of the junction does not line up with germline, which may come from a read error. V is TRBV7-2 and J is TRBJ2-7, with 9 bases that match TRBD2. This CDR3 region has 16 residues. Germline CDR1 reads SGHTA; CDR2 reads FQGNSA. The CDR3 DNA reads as TGTGCCAGCAGCCTAGCGGGGCCAGGGGTGACCTACGAGCAGTACTTC. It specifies CASSLAGPGVTYEQYF.

The CDR3 coding sequence is TGTGCCAGCCGACAGGGAGAGGCTGGCTACACCTTC. Encoded protein: CASRQGEAGYTF. The chain couples TRBV27 to TRBJ1-2; 7 nucleotides agree with TRBD1. There are 12 residues in the CDR3. Germline assignment: CDR1 MNHEY and CDR2 SMNVEV (reference sequence). V was clipped by 8 bases and J by 7 bases; unmatched bases: 7.

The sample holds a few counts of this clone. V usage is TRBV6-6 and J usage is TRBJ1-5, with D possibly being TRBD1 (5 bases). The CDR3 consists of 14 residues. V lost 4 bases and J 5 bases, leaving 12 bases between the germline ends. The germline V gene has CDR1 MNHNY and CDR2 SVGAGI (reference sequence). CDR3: CASSFPTEDQPQHF. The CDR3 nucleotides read TGTGCCAGCAGTTTCCCGACAGAAGATCAGCCCCAGCATTTT.

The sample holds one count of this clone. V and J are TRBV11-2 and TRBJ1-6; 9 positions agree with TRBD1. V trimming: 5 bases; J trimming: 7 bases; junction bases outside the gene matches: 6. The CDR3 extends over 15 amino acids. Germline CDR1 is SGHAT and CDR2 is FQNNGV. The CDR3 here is CASSPQTGGNSPLHF. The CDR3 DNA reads TGTGCCAGCAGCCCCCAGACAGGGGGGAATTCACCCCTCCACTTT. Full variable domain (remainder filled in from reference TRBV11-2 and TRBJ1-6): EAGVAQSPRYKIIEKRQSVAFWCNPISGHATLYWYQQILGQGPKLLIQFQNNGVVDDSQLPKDRFSAERLKGVDSTLKIQPAKLEDSAVYLCASSPQTGGNSPLHFGNGTRLTVT.

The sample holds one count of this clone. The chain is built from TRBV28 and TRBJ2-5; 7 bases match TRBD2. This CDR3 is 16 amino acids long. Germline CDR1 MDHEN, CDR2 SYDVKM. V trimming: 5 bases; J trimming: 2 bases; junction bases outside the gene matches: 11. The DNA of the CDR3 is TGTGCCAGCAGTCCAACCTCGGGACTACCACAAGAGACCCAGTACTTC. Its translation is CASSPTSGLPQETQYF.

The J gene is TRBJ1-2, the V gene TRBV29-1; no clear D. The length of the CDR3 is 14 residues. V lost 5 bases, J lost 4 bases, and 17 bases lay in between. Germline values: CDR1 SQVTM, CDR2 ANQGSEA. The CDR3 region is CSVKDGIVLYGYTF. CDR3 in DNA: TGCAGCGTTAAGGACGGGATCGTACTCTATGGCTACACCTTC. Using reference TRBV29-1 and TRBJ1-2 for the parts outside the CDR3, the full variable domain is SAVISQKPSRDICQRGTSLTIQCQVDSQVTMMFWYRQQPGQSLTLIATANQGSEATYESGFVIDKFPISRPNLTFSTLTVSNMSPEDSSIYLCSVKDGIVLYGYTFGSGTRLTVV.

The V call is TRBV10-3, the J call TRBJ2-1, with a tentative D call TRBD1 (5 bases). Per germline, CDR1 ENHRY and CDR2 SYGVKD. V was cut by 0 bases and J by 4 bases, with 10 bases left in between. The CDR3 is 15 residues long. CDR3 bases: TGTGCCATCAGTGAGTCAGGGGATACTTACAATGAGCAGTTCTTC. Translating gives CAISESGDTYNEQFF.

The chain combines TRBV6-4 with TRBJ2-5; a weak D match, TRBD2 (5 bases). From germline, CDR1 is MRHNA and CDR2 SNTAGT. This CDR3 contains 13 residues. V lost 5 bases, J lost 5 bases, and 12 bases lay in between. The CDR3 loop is CASSWTRGETQYF. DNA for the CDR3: TGTGCCAGCAGTTGGACGAGAGGGGAGACCCAGTACTTC.

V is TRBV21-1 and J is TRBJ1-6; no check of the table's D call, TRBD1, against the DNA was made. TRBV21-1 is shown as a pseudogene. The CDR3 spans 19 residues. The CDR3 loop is CASSKVRQIPSYDNSPLHF. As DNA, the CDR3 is TGTGCCAGCAGCAAAGTCAGACAGATCCCTTCCTATGATAATTCACCCCTCCACTTT.

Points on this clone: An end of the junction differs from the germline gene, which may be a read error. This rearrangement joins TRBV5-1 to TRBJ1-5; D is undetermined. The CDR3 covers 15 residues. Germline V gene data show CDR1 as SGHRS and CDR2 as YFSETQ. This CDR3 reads CASSPLGGSVQPQHF. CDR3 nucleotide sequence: TGTGCCAGCAGCCCCTTGGGAGGGAGTGTACAGCCCCAGCATTTT. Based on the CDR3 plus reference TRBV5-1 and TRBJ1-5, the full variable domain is KAGVTQTPRYLIKTRGQQVTLSCSPISGHRSVSWYQQTPGQGLQFLFEYFSETQRNKGNFPGRFSGRQFSNSRSEMNVSTLELGDSALYLCASSPLGGSVQPQHFGDGTRLSIL.

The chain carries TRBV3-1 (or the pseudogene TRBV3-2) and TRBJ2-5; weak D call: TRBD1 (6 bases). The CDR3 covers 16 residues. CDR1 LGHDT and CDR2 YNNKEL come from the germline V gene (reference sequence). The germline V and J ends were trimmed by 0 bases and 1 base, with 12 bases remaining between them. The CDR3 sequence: CASSQDRTASQETQYF. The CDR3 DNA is TGTGCCAGCAGCCAAGATCGGACAGCCTCCCAAGAGACCCAGTACTTC.

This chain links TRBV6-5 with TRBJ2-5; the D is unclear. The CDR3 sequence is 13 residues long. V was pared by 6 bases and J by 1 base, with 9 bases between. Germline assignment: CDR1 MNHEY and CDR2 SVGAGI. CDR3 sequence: CASSANSQETQYF. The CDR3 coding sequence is TGTGCCAGCAGCGCCAACTCCCAAGAGACCCAGTACTTC.

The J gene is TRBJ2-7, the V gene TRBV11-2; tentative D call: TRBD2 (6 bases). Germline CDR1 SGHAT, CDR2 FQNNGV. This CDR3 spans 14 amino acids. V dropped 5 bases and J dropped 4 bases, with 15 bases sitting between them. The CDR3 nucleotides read TGTGCCAGCAGCCCGTTATCGGGGGTATACGAGCAGTACTTC. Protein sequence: CASSPLSGVYEQYF. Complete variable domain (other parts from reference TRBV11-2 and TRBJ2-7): EAGVAQSPRYKIIEKRQSVAFWCNPISGHATLYWYQQILGQGPKLLIQFQNNGVVDDSQLPKDRFSAERLKGVDSTLKIQPAKLEDSAVYLCASSPLSGVYEQYFGPGTRLTVT.

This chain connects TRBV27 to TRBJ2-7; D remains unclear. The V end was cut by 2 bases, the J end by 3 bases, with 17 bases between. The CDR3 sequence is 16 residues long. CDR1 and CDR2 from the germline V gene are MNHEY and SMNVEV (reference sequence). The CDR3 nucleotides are TGTGCCAGCAGTTTAACCCCCACAGCCTTCTACTACGAGCAGTACTTC. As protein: CASSLTPTAFYYEQYF.

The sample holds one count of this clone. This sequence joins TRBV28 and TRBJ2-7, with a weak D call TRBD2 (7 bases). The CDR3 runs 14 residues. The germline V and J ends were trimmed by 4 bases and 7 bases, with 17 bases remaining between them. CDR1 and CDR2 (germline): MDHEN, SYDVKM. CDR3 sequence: CASSSPGGHWEQYF. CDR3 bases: TGTGCCAGCAGTTCTCCGGGGGGACATTGGGAGCAGTACTTC.

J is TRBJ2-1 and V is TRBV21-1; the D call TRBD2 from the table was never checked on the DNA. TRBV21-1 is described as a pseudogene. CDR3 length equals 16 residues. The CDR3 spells CASSKVRTSGRKEQFF. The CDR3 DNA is TGTGCCAGCAGCAAAGTGCGGACTAGCGGGAGAAAGGAGCAGTTCTTC.

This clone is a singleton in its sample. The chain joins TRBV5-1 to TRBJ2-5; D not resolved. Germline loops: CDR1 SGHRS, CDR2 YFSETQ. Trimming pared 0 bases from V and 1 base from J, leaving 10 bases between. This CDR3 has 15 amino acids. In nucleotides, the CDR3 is TGCGCCAGCAGCTTGGGGCCGGGTCTCCAAGAGACCCAGTACTTC. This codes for CASSLGPGLQETQYF.

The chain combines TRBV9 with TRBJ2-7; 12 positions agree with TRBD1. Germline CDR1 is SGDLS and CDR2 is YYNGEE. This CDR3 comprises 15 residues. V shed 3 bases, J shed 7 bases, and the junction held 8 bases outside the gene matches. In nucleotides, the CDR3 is TGTGCCAGCAGCGCACCGGGACAGGGGGCAGGAGAGCAGTACTTC. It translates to CASSAPGQGAGEQYF.

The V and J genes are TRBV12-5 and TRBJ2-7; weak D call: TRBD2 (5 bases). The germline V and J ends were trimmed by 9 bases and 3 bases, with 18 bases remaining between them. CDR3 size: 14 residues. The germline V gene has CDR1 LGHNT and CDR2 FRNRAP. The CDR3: CARERRLTNYEQYF. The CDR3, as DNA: TGTGCTAGGGAGAGGAGGCTTACAAACTACGAGCAGTACTTC.

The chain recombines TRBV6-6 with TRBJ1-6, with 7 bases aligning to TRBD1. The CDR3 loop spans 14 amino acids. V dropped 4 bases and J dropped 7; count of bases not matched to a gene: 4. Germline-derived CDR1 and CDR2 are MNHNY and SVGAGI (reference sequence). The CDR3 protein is CASSSDRRNSPLHF. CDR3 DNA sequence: TGTGCCAGCAGTTCGGACAGGCGGAATTCACCCCTCCACTTT.

DNA of the CDR3: TGTGCCAGCAGTTTATCGGCCAGGCTATCCTACAATGAGCAGTTCTTC. Translating gives CASSLSARLSYNEQFF. The chain links TRBV27 to TRBJ2-1; D not resolved. Germline-derived CDR1 and CDR2 are MNHEY and SMNVEV (reference sequence). The CDR3 is 16 residues long. The V end was cut by 0 bases, the J end by 1 base, with 10 bases between.

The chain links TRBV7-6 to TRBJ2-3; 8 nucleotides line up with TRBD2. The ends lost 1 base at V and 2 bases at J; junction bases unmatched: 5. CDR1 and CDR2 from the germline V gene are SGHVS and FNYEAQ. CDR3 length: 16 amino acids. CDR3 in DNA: TGTGCCAGCAGCTTAGGGCTAGCGGGCCCCACAGATACGCAGTATTTT. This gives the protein CASSLGLAGPTDTQYF.

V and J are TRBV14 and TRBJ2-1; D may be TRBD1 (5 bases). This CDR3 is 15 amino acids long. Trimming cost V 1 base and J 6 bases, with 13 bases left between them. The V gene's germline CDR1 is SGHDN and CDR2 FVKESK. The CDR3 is CASSQAQVTLNEQFF. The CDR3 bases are TGTGCCAGCAGCCAAGCACAGGTGACCCTCAATGAGCAGTTCTTC.